This T cell receptor (beta chain) was documented in a study of blood T cell repertoires in COVID-19. The wider study: Samples representing acute and convalescent COVID-19 were sourced from the United States, Italy and Spain. T cells, B-cell-depleted T cells, or PBMCs supplied cDNA or gDNA.

Per the study methods: Reference gene primer amplification in the assay estimated nucleated cell counts. Sequencing was performed with immunoSEQ multiplex PCR; in TCRdb, only in-frame clones are kept and a portion is missing. The DNA gave D and trimming, while V, J and clone size come from that table. There are around 120,000 clones in the sample; about 75% occur only once, and roughly 6.2% lies in the top ten. The source material was peripheral blood. The sequence was obtained from a man of 80 years or more with acute or convalescent COVID-19.

The CDR3 DNA follows: TGTGCCAGCAGTGATAACAGGGGGCAACAAGAGACCCAGTACTTC. Translated, it gives CASSDNRGQQETQYF. This sequence joins TRBV6-1 and TRBJ2-5; TRBD1 matches at 9 bases. CDR3 length: 15 residues. The ends lost 3 bases at V and 2 bases at J; junction bases unmatched: 4. The germline gives CDR1 MNHNS, CDR2 SASEGT.